This T cell receptor beta chain was sequenced for a study of Graves' ophthalmopathy and Graves' hyperthyroidism. Comments on this clonotype: Its cognate antigen is unknown.

Exclusion covered patients with other autoimmune diseases or uncontrolled infections (as well as pregnancy or lactation). Symptoms, serum thyroxine and TRAb, thyroid ultrasound, and orbital computed tomography formed the diagnostic basis. PBMCs came from 10 ml of fresh peripheral blood. From RNA, the CDR3 regions of TCR beta chains were amplified and sequenced. First-round RT-PCR employed HTBI primers, with a second-round multiplex PCR after it. MiXCR, applied by TCRdb to the multiplex PCR reads, yields one record per CDR3 protein. Of around 600,000 distinct CDR3 sequences listed, just over 40% are singletons. Notes on the study in general: The majority of expanded thyroid clonotypes above 0.001 frequency also occurred in blood.

Trimming shortened V by 6 bases and J by 11 bases, and 17 bases separated the two germline ends. The CDR3 consists of 14 residues. Input material: peripheral blood. This TCR was sampled from an adult man with Graves' ophthalmopathy. The chain links TRBV12-3 or TRBV12-4 to TRBJ2-6; D tentatively fits TRBD1 or TRBD2 (5 bases each). For the CDR3, the DNA is TGTGCCAGCAGCCCTATCTTTGGGACCTACGTCCTGACTTTC. It is translated as CASSPIFGTYVLTF.